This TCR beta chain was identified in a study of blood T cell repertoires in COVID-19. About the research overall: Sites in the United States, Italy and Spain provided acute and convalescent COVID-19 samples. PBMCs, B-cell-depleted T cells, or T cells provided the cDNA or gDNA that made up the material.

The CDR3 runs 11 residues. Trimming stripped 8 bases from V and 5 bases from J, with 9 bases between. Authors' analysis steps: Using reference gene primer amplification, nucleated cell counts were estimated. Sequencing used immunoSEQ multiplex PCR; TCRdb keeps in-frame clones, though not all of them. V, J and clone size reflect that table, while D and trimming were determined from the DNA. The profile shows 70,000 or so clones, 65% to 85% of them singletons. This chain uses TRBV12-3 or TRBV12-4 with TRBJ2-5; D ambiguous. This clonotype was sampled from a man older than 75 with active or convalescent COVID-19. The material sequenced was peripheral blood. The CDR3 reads CASGFGETQYF. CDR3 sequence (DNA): TGTGCCAGCGGCTTCGGGGAGACCCAGTACTTC.